This T cell receptor (beta chain) was documented in a study of Ad26.COV2.S vaccination and SARS-CoV-2 variants. General study points: Spike-specific responses of CD8+ and CD4+ T cells were reported to display substantial breadth after vaccination.

Germline lookup yields CDR1 GTSNPN and CDR2 SVGIG (reference sequence). J gave up 4 bases and V 6 bases, and 6 bases lay outside the gene matches. The CDR3 length is 14 residues. Concerning this clone itself: The target antigen is unknown.

Regarding treatment: around 19 received Ad26.COV2.S at low or high dose, single or two shots; roughly 5 received placebo; per-sample allocation not given. Specimens were obtained on day 63 following the first vaccine or placebo injection. Assay used: immunoSEQ multiplex PCR; TCRdb lists only in-frame clones, some missing. The data hold about 400,000 clones, with approximately 90% observed a single time. The sample here was peripheral blood, taken in a trial of Ad26.COV2.S vaccine versus placebo. The chain joins TRBV30 to TRBJ1-4, with 9 bases that match TRBD1. This TCR was recovered from a person between 18 and 60 years old who received the Ad26.COV2.S COVID-19 vaccine or a placebo. The CDR3 loop is CACADRGFNEKLFF. The CDR3, as DNA: TGTGCCTGCGCTGACAGGGGGTTTAATGAAAAACTGTTTTTT.